This T cell receptor (beta chain) was found in a study of T cell responses to AZD1222 COVID-19 vaccine. Study information: Pooling was applied to second doses at about 4 or about 12 weeks.

A note on this clone: No antigen is known for it.

Germline CDR1 reads SGHNT; CDR2 reads YYREEE (reference sequence). The CDR3 is 15 residues long. Trimming cost V 3 bases and J 4 bases; bases outside gene matches: 8. Study-level findings and limits: When two AZD1222 doses had been given, Spike-specific TCR breadth and depth rose. Donors were chiefly white British, with a greater number of females, and clonal diversity was perhaps underestimated. Along spike, vaccine-associated CD4 TCRs were found throughout, with dominance at 160-218 and 743-854.

The data were produced by immunoSEQ multiplex PCR, yet TCRdb's version contains in-frame clones alone and is incomplete. This table holds under 150,000 clones, 91% found once. This chain uses TRBV5-4 with TRBJ1-2; 8 nucleotides agree with TRBD1. This TCR was recovered from an adult in good health. The starting material was peripheral blood, obtained on day 0 of AZD1222 vaccination. Here the CDR3 reads CASSSRSTGGYGYTF. The CDR3 DNA follows: TGTGCCAGCAGCTCGCGCTCCACAGGGGGCTATGGCTACACCTTC.